These 17 T cell receptor beta chains share one sample of origin, sequenced in a study of T cell responses to AZD1222 COVID-19 vaccine. Using immunoSEQ multiplex PCR, the repertoire was profiled, and TCRdb retains in-frame clones only, with some absent. The sample carries about 170,000 clones, 80% to 90% recorded once. This specimen consisted of peripheral blood, obtained on day 0 of AZD1222 vaccination. These receptors originate from an adult in good health.

This sequence joins TRBV7-9 and TRBJ2-7; 9 bases are shared with TRBD2. Germline CDR1 is SEHNR and CDR2 is FQNEAQ (reference sequence). Unmatched junction bases numbered 7, after V lost 1 base and J lost 3 bases. This CDR3 spans 16 amino acids. The CDR3 loop reads CASSLEASGDLYEQYV. As DNA, the CDR3 is TGTGCCAGCAGCTTAGAGGCTAGCGGGGATCTCTACGAGCAGTACGTC.

This rearrangement joins TRBV20-1 to TRBJ2-7; TRBD1 matches at 10 bases. CDR1 is DFQATT, CDR2 SNEGSKA, per germline (reference sequence). There are 14 residues in the CDR3. The V segment lost 3 bases and the J segment 5 bases; nucleotides outside the gene matches: 7. CDR3 residues: CSASSLDRGHEQYF. Written as DNA, the CDR3 is TGCAGTGCTAGTTCTTTAGACAGGGGGCACGAGCAGTACTTC.

The rearrangement uses TRBV12-5 and TRBJ1-5; D is ambiguous. Germline lookup yields CDR1 LGHNT and CDR2 FRNRAP. V gave up 1 base and J gave up 0 bases, with 7 bases separating them. This CDR3 is 15 amino acids long. CDR3: CASGLGHVSNQPQHF. In DNA form, the CDR3 reads TGTGCTAGTGGTTTGGGGCACGTTAGCAATCAGCCCCAGCATTTT.

This clone was seen a single time. The V call is TRBV6-5, the J call TRBJ1-5; no clear D gene. V shed 5 bases and J shed 2 bases, with 13 bases lying between them. Germline assignment: CDR1 MNHEY and CDR2 SVGAGI. This CDR3 has 15 amino acids. The CDR3, as DNA: TGTGCCAGCAGTCCCTTGGTGGATGGCAATCAGCCCCAGCATTTT. It specifies CASSPLVDGNQPQHF.

The gene calls are TRBV12-3 or TRBV12-4 and TRBJ1-1; D gene uncertain. The length of the CDR3 is 13 residues. Trimming removed 7 bases from V and 1 base from J, with 10 bases in between. The CDR3: CASTIRANTEAFF. In nucleotides, the CDR3 is TGTGCCAGCACCATTAGGGCGAACACTGAAGCTTTCTTT.

The chain's CDR3 is CATICRDLDRSYEQYV. In DNA form, the CDR3 reads TGTGCCACCATTTGCAGGGACTTAGATAGGTCCTACGAGCAGTACGTC. The rearrangement uses TRBV24-1 and TRBJ2-7, with a possible D match to TRBD2 (6 bases). Deletions cut 8 bases from V and 1 base from J, with 20 bases between. The germline CDR1 and CDR2 sequences are KGHDR and SFDVKD. The CDR3 covers 16 residues.

The chain combines TRBV7-9 with TRBJ2-2; no clear D gene. Trimming took off 7 bases at V and 3 bases at J, with 3 bases between the two ends. The germline gives CDR1 SEHNR, CDR2 FQNEAQ (reference sequence). This CDR3 comprises 11 residues. The CDR3, as DNA: TGTGCCAGCACCCACACCGGGGAGCTGTTTTTT. Translation: CASTHTGELFF.

This clone has just a few counts. The CDR3 spells CASSLTGSAVQETQYF. Here the CDR3 DNA reads TGTGCCAGCAGCTTAACAGGTTCGGCAGTCCAAGAGACCCAGTACTTC. The chain has TRBV7-2 and TRBJ2-5; the D gene is possibly TRBD1 (5 bases). Per the germline V gene, CDR1 is SGHTA and CDR2 is FQGNSA. CDR3 length: 16 amino acids. V was cut by 2 bases and J by 1 base, with 14 bases left in between.

The chain is built from TRBV7-3 and TRBJ2-3; possibly TRBD1 for D (7 bases). V was trimmed by 8 bases and J by 4 bases, leaving 16 bases between them. Looked up from germline, CDR1 is SGHTA and CDR2 is FQGTGA. CDR3 length equals 14 residues. The CDR3 DNA follows: TGTGCCAGCGGGCAGGGGGGTGTTTCAGATACGCAGTATTTT. As protein: CASGQGGVSDTQYF. The whole variable domain, remainder taken from reference TRBV7-3 and TRBJ2-3, is GAGVSQTPSNKVTEKGKYVELRCDPISGHTALYWYRQSLGQGPEFLIYFQGTGAADDSGLPNDRFFAVRPEGSVSTLKIQRTERGDSAVYLCASGQGGVSDTQYFGPGTRLTVL.

The rearrangement links TRBV6-1 to TRBJ2-5, with a weak D call TRBD1 (5 bases). V was shortened by 1 base and J by 5 bases, with 14 bases between the two germline ends. The CDR3 contains 15 residues. The germline CDR1 and CDR2 sequences are MNHNS and SASEGT. For the CDR3, the DNA is TGTGCCAGCAGTGAAGTACTGGATGGGGCGGAGACCCAGTACTTC. Amino acids: CASSEVLDGAETQYF.

The CDR3 DNA is TGTGCCAGCAGCCCGTGGTGGGTCCAGGAGACCCAGTACTTC. It translates to CASSPWWVQETQYF. The V and J genes are TRBV5-6 and TRBJ2-5; unclear D gene. CDR3 length: 14 amino acids. The germline gives CDR1 SGHDT, CDR2 YYEEEE. Deletions cut 4 bases from V and 5 bases from J, with 15 bases between.

V gene TRBV7-9 combines with J gene TRBJ1-2, with 7 bases that match TRBD1. Looked up from germline, CDR1 is SEHNR and CDR2 is FQNEAQ (reference sequence). This CDR3 contains 15 residues. V shed 1 base and J 4 bases; nucleotides not matched to a gene: 6. In nucleotides, the CDR3 is TGTGCCAGCAGCTTAGAGGGACAGAATTTCTATGGCTACACCTTC. Translation gives CASSLEGQNFYGYTF.

This clone was observed a handful of times. The chain carries TRBV29-1 and TRBJ2-1, with 7 bases lining up with TRBD2. CDR3 length equals 13 residues. Trimming removed 8 bases from V and 5 bases from J; junction bases left unmatched: 9. Germline CDR1 reads SQVTM; CDR2 reads ANQGSEA. The chain's CDR3 is CSFNTGGNNEQFF. Here the CDR3 DNA reads TGCAGCTTCAATACGGGGGGAAACAATGAGCAGTTCTTC.

The chain combines TRBV2 with TRBJ1-6, with a weak D call TRBD1 (6 bases). Germline V gene sequence: CDR1 SNHLY, CDR2 FYNNEI. The CDR3 runs 13 residues. V was clipped by 7 bases and J by 7 bases, with 11 bases between them. The CDR3 DNA reads TGTGCCAGCAATCCAGGGACAAATTCACCCCTCCACTTT. Translating it yields CASNPGTNSPLHF.

The chain recombines TRBV10-1 with TRBJ2-5; D is undetermined. This CDR3 comprises 13 residues. Trimming removed 3 bases from V and 1 base from J, with 6 bases in between. The germline CDR1 and CDR2 sequences are WNHNN and SYGVQD (reference sequence). CDR3 loop: CASSEKGQETQYF. The CDR3 DNA follows: TGCGCCAGCAGTGAAAAGGGCCAAGAGACCCAGTACTTC.

The sample holds one count of this clone. The chain is built from TRBV2 and TRBJ1-1; D gene unclear. This CDR3 comprises 11 residues. The V gene's germline CDR1 is SNHLY and CDR2 FYNNEI. The V end lost 4 bases, the J end lost 4 bases, and 4 bases lay between the germline ends. The CDR3 spells CASSAGTEAFF. CDR3 coding DNA: TGTGCCAGCAGTGCGGGCACTGAAGCTTTCTTT.

This chain uses TRBV11-2 with TRBJ2-2, with TRBD2 as a possible D gene (7 bases). V was clipped by 5 bases and J by 4 bases, with 17 bases between them. The CDR3 has 16 residues. Germline V gene sequence: CDR1 SGHAT, CDR2 FQNNGV. This CDR3 reads CASSPGRGAGTGELFF. CDR3 DNA sequence: TGTGCCAGCAGCCCAGGGAGGGGGGCGGGCACCGGGGAGCTGTTTTTT.